A selection of T cell receptor beta chains follows, all from one sample in a study of tumor and adjacent non-tumor tissue in lung cancer. Each CDR3 protein gets one entry after TCRdb re-called the multiplex PCR reads with MiXCR. Of tens of thousands of distinct CDR3 sequences listed, about three quarters were seen once; the top ten hold roughly 12%. The sample consisted of lung tumor tissue. The receptors stem from a woman in her fifties or sixties with non-small cell lung cancer. Each CDR3 is given with its conserved first and last residue. The D gene is left open where the match is weak. For some rows the clone size is stated as once, few or many, or as a class when expanded; others skip it.

v_call: TRBV11-2
d_call: NA
j_call: TRBJ2-7
clone_size: NA
cdr3_nt: TGTGCCAGCAGCTTAGACAGCGGAACAAGTGCGCAGTACTTC
cdr3_aa: CASSLDSGTSAQYF

v_call: TRBV2
d_call: NA
j_call: TRBJ2-3
clone_size: once
cdr3_nt: TGTGCCAGCAGTGAAGGAGCTAGCCGCTACACTGATACGCAGTATTTT
cdr3_aa: CASSEGASRYTDTQYF

v_call: TRBV12-3/TRBV12-4
d_call: TRBD2
j_call: TRBJ2-1
clone_size: NA
cdr3_nt: TGCGGCAGCAGTCCCGCTAGCGGGAGAGGGTGGAATGAGCAGTTCTTC
cdr3_aa: CGSSPASGRGWNEQFF

v_call: TRBV12-3/TRBV12-4
d_call: TRBD1
j_call: TRBJ2-5
clone_size: NA
cdr3_nt: TGTACCAGTAGTCCCCGGGACAGACAAGAGACCCAGTACTTC
cdr3_aa: CTSSPRDRQETQYF

v_call: TRBV7-9
d_call: TRBD1
j_call: TRBJ2-4
clone_size: few
cdr3_nt: TGTGCCAGCAGCACACCGGGACAGCAAAACATTCAGTACTTC
cdr3_aa: CASSTPGQQNIQYF

v_call: TRBV12-3/TRBV12-4
d_call: NA
j_call: TRBJ1-1
clone_size: NA
cdr3_nt: TGTACCGGCAGCGACGGGCCCAGGAGGAACACTGAAGCTTTCTTT
cdr3_aa: CTGSDGPRRNTEAFF

v_call: TRBV28
d_call: NA
j_call: TRBJ1-2
clone_size: NA
cdr3_nt: TGTTCCAGCACCCCCGGGGGGAGGTTTTATGGCTACAACTTC
cdr3_aa: CSSTPGGRFYGYNF

v_call: TRBV11-2
d_call: NA
j_call: TRBJ2-1
clone_size: NA
cdr3_nt: TGTGTAAGCAGCTTGGGGGGATACGGTGAGCAGTTCTTC
cdr3_aa: CVSSLGGYGEQFF

v_call: TRBV12-3/TRBV12-4
d_call: NA
j_call: TRBJ2-2
clone_size: once
cdr3_nt: TGTGCCTGCAGTACCCTCCCCGGGAAGATGGGGACTGGGGAGCTGTTTTTT
cdr3_aa: CACSTLPGKMGTGELFF

v_call: TRBV28
d_call: TRBD1
j_call: TRBJ1-6
clone_size: NA
cdr3_nt: TGTACCAACAGTGGACAGGTGGACAATTCACCCCTCCACTTT
cdr3_aa: CTNSGQVDNSPLHF

v_call: TRBV5-5
d_call: NA
j_call: TRBJ2-3
clone_size: NA
cdr3_nt: TGTGTCAGCAGCCGACCCACTCGGACAGATGCGCAGTATTTT
cdr3_aa: CVSSRPTRTDAQYF

v_call: TRBV6-5
d_call: NA
j_call: TRBJ2-5
clone_size: NA
cdr3_nt: TGTGCCAGCGGGAGATTAGCGGACTCGCAAGAGACCCCGTACTTC
cdr3_aa: CASGRLADSQETPYF

v_call: TRBV10-1
d_call: NA
j_call: TRBJ1-5
clone_size: few
cdr3_nt: TGCGCCAGCAGTGAAGGGAGAGGGGCTAGCAATCAACCCCAGCATTTT
cdr3_aa: CASSEGRGASNQPQHF

v_call: TRBV11-3
d_call: NA
j_call: TRBJ2-1
clone_size: NA
cdr3_nt: TGTGCCAGTAGCGCTAGCAATGAGCAGTTCTTC
cdr3_aa: CASSASNEQFF

v_call: TRBV6-5
d_call: NA
j_call: TRBJ1-2
clone_size: NA
cdr3_nt: TGTGCCAGCAATCGCCAAGCTAACTATGGCTACACCTTC
cdr3_aa: CASNRQANYGYTF

v_call: TRBV5-4
d_call: TRBD1
j_call: TRBJ2-7
clone_size: NA
cdr3_nt: TGTGCCGGGGACAGCTACGGCTATGAGCAGTACTTC
cdr3_aa: CAGDSYGYEQYF